Each of the 25 T cell receptor beta chains below was sequenced from the same sample in a study of blood T cell repertoires in COVID-19. This table comes from immunoSEQ multiplex PCR, and its TCRdb copy is limited to in-frame clones, with some not included. This table has about 200,000 clones, approximately 86% appearing once. Sample: PBMCs or T cells enriched from blood (not recorded which). These receptors all come from a woman in her fifties or sixties with acute COVID-19.

The gene calls are TRBV5-1 and TRBJ1-5; weak D call: TRBD1 (5 bases). The CDR3 is 15 residues long. Trimming cost V 3 bases and J 2 bases, with 12 bases left between them. Germline V lookup: CDR1 SGHRS, CDR2 YFSETQ. As DNA, the CDR3 is TGCGCCAGCAGCTGGGGCTCGGGAGGCAATCAGCCCCAGCATTTT. It encodes CASSWGSGGNQPQHF.

This clone occurred a few times. The chain couples TRBV21-1 to TRBJ2-1; the D segment call TRBD2 is taken from the table without a DNA check. TRBV21-1 is a listed pseudogene. CDR3 length equals 17 residues. Here the CDR3 DNA reads TGTGCCAGCAGCCAAACGTGGCGGGTCCCGTCCTACAATGAGCAGTTCTTC. It codes for CASSQTWRVPSYNEQFF.

The gene calls are TRBV5-1 and TRBJ2-1; no clear D. Trimming left V 4 bases short and J 9 bases short, with 8 bases between. The CDR3 length is 11 residues. Germline loops: CDR1 SGHRS, CDR2 YFSETQ. CDR3 bases: TGCGCCAGCAGCCTACCGGGTGAGCAGTTCTTC. It codes for CASSLPGEQFF.

The sample holds one count of this clone. The chain has TRBV4-3 and TRBJ2-1, with 12 bases lining up with TRBD2. The V segment lost 1 base and the J segment 7 bases; nucleotides outside the gene matches: 8. This CDR3 comprises 17 residues. In germline, CDR1 is LGHNA, CDR2 YSLEER. In DNA form, the CDR3 reads TGCGCCAGCAGCCAAGTTCAGACTAGCGGGAGCGGGAATGAGCAGTTCTTC. It yields the protein CASSQVQTSGSGNEQFF.

The V gene is TRBV27, the J gene TRBJ2-7; the match to TRBD1 covers 8 bases. This CDR3 spans 14 amino acids. Germline loops: CDR1 MNHEY, CDR2 SMNVEV (reference sequence). Trimming cost V 5 bases and J 8 bases; bases outside gene matches: 11. The CDR3 spells CASSLSGRGPQQYV. CDR3 coding DNA: TGTGCCAGCAGTCTTAGCGGCAGGGGGCCTCAGCAGTACGTC.

The chain combines TRBV3-1 (or the pseudogene TRBV3-2) with TRBJ2-7; D is unresolved. Trimming shortened V by 0 bases and J by 6 bases, and 6 bases separated the two germline ends. This CDR3 is 12 amino acids long. Germline V gene data show CDR1 as LGHDT and CDR2 as YNNKEL (reference sequence). CDR3 residues: CASSQDQLEQYV. CDR3 bases: TGTGCCAGCAGCCAAGATCAACTCGAGCAGTACGTC.

The V call is TRBV3-1 (or the pseudogene TRBV3-2), the J call TRBJ2-3; 8 positions agree with TRBD2. The germline V gene encodes CDR1 LGHDT and CDR2 YNNKEL (reference sequence). This CDR3 comprises 15 residues. V was clipped by 1 base and J by 3 bases; unmatched bases: 3. The CDR3 DNA sequence: TGTGCCAGCAGCCAAGTGATAGCGGGGACAGATACGCAGTATTTT. It translates to CASSQVIAGTDTQYF.

The chain uses TRBV7-9 and TRBJ1-2, with 7 bases matching TRBD1. V lost 1 base, J lost 6 bases, and 8 bases stayed unmatched. The CDR3 runs 15 residues. Germline-derived CDR1 and CDR2 are SEHNR and FQNEAQ (reference sequence). The CDR3 nucleotides are TGTGCCAGCAGCTTAGAACGACAGGGTAGGCATGGCTACACCTTC. Protein: CASSLERQGRHGYTF.

J is TRBJ2-7 and V is TRBV7-2; D gene uncertain. This CDR3 has 14 amino acids. Germline V gene lookup returns CDR1 SGHTA and CDR2 FQGNSA. V lost 0 bases, J lost 6 bases, and 12 bases lay in between. The CDR3 spells CASSLAFESGEQYF. For the CDR3, the DNA is TGTGCCAGCAGCTTAGCCTTTGAGTCCGGCGAGCAGTACTTC.

The chain employs TRBV10-1 and TRBJ2-5; the D is unclear. The CDR3 spans 13 residues. Germline-derived CDR1 and CDR2 are WNHNN and SYGVQD (reference sequence). Between the trimmed V and J ends, which lost 2 bases and 4 bases, there was a span of 8 bases. The CDR3 coding sequence is TGCGCCAGCAGTGAGAGAGGCGCAGAGACCCAGTACTTC. Amino acids: CASSERGAETQYF.

In this sample, this clone turned up a few times. CDR3 sequence: CSVEGDRADSYTF. The CDR3 DNA reads TGCAGCGTTGAAGGGGACAGGGCCGACAGCTACACCTTC. The chain combines TRBV29-1 with TRBJ1-2; TRBD1 matches 9 bases. In germline, CDR1 is SQVTM, CDR2 ANQGSEA. The V segment lost 1 base and the J segment 9 bases; nucleotides outside the gene matches: 6. CDR3 length: 13 amino acids.

V is TRBV2 and J is TRBJ2-5; D is possibly TRBD2 (5 bases). V was clipped by 0 bases and J by 9 bases, with 20 bases between them. The germline V gene encodes CDR1 SNHLY and CDR2 FYNNEI. The CDR3 sequence is 16 residues long. The CDR3 loop reads CASSEALMVAWRPQYF. In DNA form, the CDR3 reads TGTGCCAGCAGTGAAGCGCTTATGGTAGCGTGGCGGCCCCAGTACTTC. Variable domain in full (rest from reference TRBV2 and TRBJ2-5): EPEVTQTPSHQVTQMGQEVILRCVPISNHLYFYWYRQILGQKVEFLVSFYNNEISEKSEIFDDQFSVERPDGSNFTLKIRSTKLEDSAMYFCASSEALMVAWRPQYFGPGTRLLVL.

The rearrangement uses TRBV4-1 and TRBJ2-3; D may be TRBD2 (6 bases). The CDR3 contains 14 residues. Between the trimmed V and J ends, which lost 7 bases and 1 base, there was a span of 12 bases. Germline V gene sequence: CDR1 MGHRA, CDR2 YSYEKL. CDR3 sequence reads: CASKVADGTDTQYF. CDR3 coding DNA: TGCGCCAGCAAAGTAGCGGACGGCACAGATACGCAGTATTTT.

This chain uses TRBV10-2 with TRBJ2-2; D uncertain. CDR3 length equals 14 residues. The germline CDR1 and CDR2 sequences are WSHSY and SAAADI. V lost 7 bases and J 2 bases, leaving 11 bases between the germline ends. Here the CDR3 reads CASIENLNTGELFF. In DNA form, the CDR3 reads TGCGCCAGCATCGAAAACTTAAACACCGGGGAGCTGTTTTTT.

V usage is TRBV4-3 and J usage is TRBJ1-1; 10 nucleotides align to TRBD1. Losses at the gene ends were 4 bases for V and 5 bases for J; bases not matched to a gene: 7. CDR1 and CDR2 (germline): LGHNA, YSLEER. The CDR3 is 15 residues long. CDR3 in DNA: TGCGCCAGCAGCCCGCGACAGGGGGCGAAAACTGAAGCTTTCTTT. Its translation is CASSPRQGAKTEAFF.

This clone was picked up one time. The rearrangement uses TRBV5-1 and TRBJ2-3, with TRBD1 identical over 9 bases. J lost 2 bases, V lost 6 bases, and 22 bases had no gene match. This CDR3 has 20 amino acids. CDR1 is SGHRS and CDR2 is YFSETQ in the germline V gene. The CDR3, as DNA: TGCGCCAGCACCCGTGGCCATCGGGGACAGGGAATGCGGGTCACAGATACGCAGTATTTT. This sequence encodes CASTRGHRGQGMRVTDTQYF.

The rearrangement uses TRBV12-3 or TRBV12-4 and TRBJ1-2, with 9 bases that match TRBD1. CDR3 size: 13 residues. V lost 9 bases, J lost 14 bases, and 16 bases stayed unmatched. The CDR3 region has the DNA TGTGCCAGTTCTCCGGGACAGGGCCCCAGTAGAACCTTC. It translates to CASSPGQGPSRTF.

The gene calls are TRBV7-9 and TRBJ2-3; no definite D call. The V gene's germline CDR1 is SEHNR and CDR2 FQNEAQ (reference sequence). The CDR3 extends over 14 amino acids. Trimming shortened V by 5 bases and J by 7 bases, and 16 bases separated the two germline ends. For the CDR3, the DNA is TGTGCCAGCAGCCCCACCGGTCCGGTTAATACGCAGTATTTT. Amino acids: CASSPTGPVNTQYF. Supplemented by reference TRBV7-9 and TRBJ2-3, the full variable domain reads DTGVSQNPRHKITKRGQNVTFRCDPISEHNRLYWYRQTLGQGPEFLTYFQNEAQLEKSRLLSDRFSAERPKGSFSTLEIQRTEQGDSAMYLCASSPTGPVNTQYFGPGTRLTVL.

The rearrangement joins TRBV5-4 to TRBJ1-3; 9 bases are a match to TRBD1. V was clipped by 0 bases and J by 4 bases; unmatched bases: 8. There are 17 residues in the CDR3. The germline CDR1 and CDR2 sequences are SGHNT and YYREEE (reference sequence). The CDR3 sequence is CASSLGPPTGGGNTIYF. The CDR3 DNA is TGTGCCAGCAGCTTGGGTCCCCCGACAGGGGGGGGAAACACCATATATTTT. Based on the CDR3 plus reference TRBV5-4 and TRBJ1-3, the full variable domain is ETGVTQSPTHLIKTRGQQVTLRCSSQSGHNTVSWYQQALGQGPQFIFQYYREEENGRGNFPPRFSGLQFPNYSSELNVNALELDDSALYLCASSLGPPTGGGNTIYFGEGSWLTVV.

V and J are TRBV21-1 and TRBJ1-1; the listed D gene, TRBD1, was not tested against the DNA. TRBV21-1 is a pseudogene segment. This CDR3 has 15 residues. The CDR3 region is CASSKQGLRGTEAFF. The CDR3 DNA follows: TGTGCCAGCAGCAAACAGGGCTTGAGAGGCACTGAAGCTTTCTTT.

This CDR3 reads CAISPGTGDKAFF. CDR3 coding DNA: TGTGCCATCAGTCCCGGGACAGGGGATAAGGCTTTCTTT. The V call is TRBV10-3, the J call TRBJ1-1; 10 positions agree with TRBD1. This CDR3 spans 13 amino acids. With 5 bases clipped from V and 11 bases from J, the junction kept 8 bases outside the gene matches. CDR1 and CDR2 (germline): ENHRY, SYGVKD.

The rearrangement links TRBV3-1 (or the pseudogene TRBV3-2) to TRBJ1-2, with TRBD1 matching 12 bases. The CDR3 is 15 amino acids. Germline CDR1 reads LGHDT; CDR2 reads YNNKEL (reference sequence). V lost 3 bases and J lost 6; bases outside the gene matches: 5. This CDR3 is CASSHRDRGRDGYTF. Written as DNA, the CDR3 is TGTGCCAGCAGCCACCGGGACAGGGGGCGGGATGGCTACACCTTC.

V and J are TRBV7-9 and TRBJ1-2; D gene ambiguous. CDR3 size: 15 residues. V was clipped by 6 bases and J by 0 bases, with 14 bases between them. From germline, CDR1 is SEHNR and CDR2 FQNEAQ (reference sequence). This CDR3 reads CASRALGGPNYGYTF. The CDR3 DNA follows: TGTGCCAGCAGAGCTCTAGGAGGGCCTAACTATGGCTACACCTTC.

The chain combines TRBV7-2 with TRBJ1-1; D might be TRBD1 (5 bases). In germline, CDR1 is SGHTA, CDR2 FQGNSA. This CDR3 has 13 amino acids. Trimming removed 6 bases from V and 1 base from J, with 9 bases in between. The CDR3 DNA is TGTGCCAGCAGGCCAGGACAGAACACTGAAGCTTTCTTT. Translating it yields CASRPGQNTEAFF.

V usage is TRBV5-1 and J usage is TRBJ1-3; no definite D call. From germline, CDR1 is SGHRS and CDR2 YFSETQ. Trimming took off 7 bases at V and 2 bases at J, with 16 bases between the two ends. This CDR3 region has 15 residues. DNA of the CDR3: TGCGCCAGCTGCCCGGAAGGGAGCGCTGGAAACACCATATATTTT. Encoded protein: CASCPEGSAGNTIYF.